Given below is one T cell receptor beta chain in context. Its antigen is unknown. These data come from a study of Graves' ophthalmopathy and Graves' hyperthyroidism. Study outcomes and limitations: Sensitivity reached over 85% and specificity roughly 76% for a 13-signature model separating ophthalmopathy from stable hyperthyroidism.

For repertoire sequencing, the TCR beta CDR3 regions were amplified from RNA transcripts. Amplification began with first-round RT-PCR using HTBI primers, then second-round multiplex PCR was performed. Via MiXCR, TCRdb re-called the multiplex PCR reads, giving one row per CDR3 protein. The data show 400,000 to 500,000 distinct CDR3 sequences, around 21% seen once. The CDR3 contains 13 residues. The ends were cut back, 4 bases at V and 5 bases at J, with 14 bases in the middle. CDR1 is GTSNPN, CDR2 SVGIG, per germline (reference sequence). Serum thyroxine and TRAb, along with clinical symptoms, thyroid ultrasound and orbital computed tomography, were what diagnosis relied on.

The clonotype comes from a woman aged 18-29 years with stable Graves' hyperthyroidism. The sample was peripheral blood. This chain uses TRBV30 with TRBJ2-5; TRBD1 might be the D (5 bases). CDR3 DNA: TGTGCCTGGACACAGGTCTTGGGGGAGACCCAGTACTTC. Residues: CAWTQVLGETQYF.